Following are 26 T cell receptor beta chains from one sample sequenced in a study of T cells after yellow fever vaccination. TCRdb analysed the 5' RACE reads with MiXCR anew, one entry per CDR3 protein. Altogether 300,000 to 400,000 distinct CDR3 sequences are present, under 15% being singletons, with the ten largest covering roughly 3.1%. Material: CD4+ T cells sorted from PBMCs, obtained 15 days after the yellow fever booster vaccination. These receptors all stem from a man aged 18 to 30 who received the YFV17D yellow fever vaccine.

The chain employs TRBV7-8 and TRBJ1-5, with D maybe TRBD1 (5 bases). The germline V and J ends were trimmed by 5 bases and 2 bases, with 16 bases remaining between them. The CDR3 extends over 16 amino acids. In germline, CDR1 is SGHVS, CDR2 FQNEAQ. The CDR3 is CASSPAGASGNQPQHF. The DNA for the CDR3 is TGTGCCAGCAGCCCGGCCGGGGCATCGGGCAATCAGCCCCAGCATTTT.

This clonotype was detected only once. V usage is TRBV18 and J usage is TRBJ1-5; 7 positions agree with TRBD1. CDR1 is KGHSH, CDR2 LQKENI, per germline. After removal of 6 bases from V and 5 bases from J, the junction contained 7 bases not matched to a gene. The CDR3 extends over 14 amino acids. The CDR3 DNA is TGTGCCAGCTCTGTAAGTAGGGGGCATCAGCCCCAGCATTTT. Residues: CASSVSRGHQPQHF.

This chain connects TRBV29-1 to TRBJ2-3; 7 bases fit TRBD1. The V segment lost 7 bases and the J segment 3 bases; nucleotides outside the gene matches: 7. The CDR3 sequence is 13 residues long. CDR1 and CDR2 from the germline V gene are SQVTM and ANQGSEA. The CDR3 spells CSAKGQLTDTQYF. The CDR3 DNA sequence: TGCAGCGCTAAGGGACAGCTTACAGATACGCAGTATTTT.

This clonotype was observed a handful of times. The rearrangement uses TRBV18 and TRBJ1-3; 7 nucleotides match TRBD1. From germline, CDR1 is KGHSH and CDR2 LQKENI. This CDR3 has 14 residues. V lost 3 bases to trimming and J lost 2 bases; unmatched junction nucleotides: 1. The DNA of the CDR3 is TGTGCCAGCTCACCGGGACAGCCTGGAAACACCATATATTTT. Residues: CASSPGQPGNTIYF.

This clonotype was observed a few times. The chain couples TRBV7-2 to TRBJ2-3, with a tentative D call TRBD2 (7 bases). This CDR3 spans 16 amino acids. Germline V lookup: CDR1 SGHTA, CDR2 FQGNSA. V was pared by 1 base and J by 2 bases, with 13 bases between. The CDR3 sequence is CASSLVAGATTDTQYF. In DNA form, the CDR3 reads TGTGCCAGCAGCTTAGTGGCGGGGGCCACCACAGATACGCAGTATTTT.

The CDR3 nucleotides read TGTGCCAGCAGCCAAGAGGGTTTCGTGGCTGGATCACCCCTCCACTTT. Amino acids: CASSQEGFVAGSPLHF. The gene calls are TRBV14 and TRBJ1-6; D is unresolved. V lost 0 bases and J 10 bases, leaving 16 bases between the germline ends. CDR3 length: 16 residues. Germline V gives CDR1 SGHDN, CDR2 FVKESK.

This clonotype appeared a few times. The chain is built from TRBV7-3 and TRBJ1-6; no clear D. CDR3 length: 13 amino acids. Germline V lookup: CDR1 SGHTA, CDR2 FQGTGA. Trimming shortened V by 8 bases and J by 7 bases, and 12 bases separated the two germline ends. This chain's CDR3 is CASAYRGNSPLHF. The CDR3 nucleotides read TGTGCCAGCGCCTATCGAGGGAATTCACCCCTCCACTTT.

This clonotype was counted between two and nine times. The V call is TRBV15, the J call TRBJ2-7; D ambiguous. Per the germline V gene, CDR1 is LNHNV and CDR2 is YYDKDF (reference sequence). V gave up 0 bases and J gave up 3 bases, with 9 bases separating them. The CDR3 is made up of 14 amino acids. CDR3 bases: TGTGCCACCAGCAGAGAGGACGGGCACTACGAGCAGTACTTC. Translating it yields CATSREDGHYEQYF.

This clonotype was found many times. This sequence joins TRBV4-1 and TRBJ1-6; D unresolved. The CDR3 length is 15 residues. Trimming took 3 bases from V and 15 from J, leaving 21 bases between them. Germline V lookup: CDR1 MGHRA, CDR2 YSYEKL. CDR3 nucleotides: TGCGCCAGCAGCCATCCAGTGGGCGGTCAAGGTGGCCTCCACTTT. This codes for CASSHPVGGQGGLHF.

This clonotype was recorded at least ten times. The chain couples TRBV4-2 to TRBJ1-1; possible D gene TRBD1, 5 bases. Per germline, CDR1 LGHNA and CDR2 YNFKEQ. The CDR3 spans 15 residues. With 0 bases removed from V and 6 bases from J, the gap between germline ends came to 14 bases. The CDR3 coding sequence is TGTGCCAGCAGCCAAGATGTGGGGCGGAGCGCTGAAGCTTTCTTT. Amino acid sequence: CASSQDVGRSAEAFF.

This chain joins TRBV6-5 and TRBJ2-3; D might be TRBD1 (5 bases). The CDR3 has 14 residues. V lost 1 base to trimming and J lost 1 base, with 6 bases between them. CDR1 and CDR2 (germline): MNHEY, SVGAGI. The CDR3 loop is CASSYLGGTDTQYF. The CDR3 DNA follows: TGTGCCAGCAGTTACTTAGGGGGCACAGATACGCAGTATTTT.

The CDR3 loop is CATSRDGRATGVRTFF. The CDR3 DNA reads TGTGCCACCAGCAGAGATGGGAGGGCCACGGGTGTACGAACTTTCTTT. This chain links TRBV15 with TRBJ1-1; no clear D. This CDR3 region has 16 residues. Looked up from germline, CDR1 is LNHNV and CDR2 is YYDKDF (reference sequence). V lost 0 bases and J lost 12, with 23 bases in between.

The chain links TRBV12-3 or TRBV12-4 to TRBJ1-1, with TRBD1 as a possible D gene (6 bases). The CDR3 extends over 14 amino acids. V dropped 6 bases and J dropped 4 bases, with 15 bases sitting between them. CDR3 DNA sequence: TGTGCCAGCAGAGGACAGTGGCTGAGCACTGAAGCTTTCTTT. Residues: CASRGQWLSTEAFF.

V is TRBV12-3 or TRBV12-4 and J is TRBJ2-1; TRBD1 matches 10 bases. With V trimmed by 5 bases and J by 6 bases, 10 bases remained unmatched. The CDR3 covers 16 residues. The CDR3 DNA is TGTGCCAGCAGTCCCTGGGACAGGGGAGATGGCAATGAGCAGTTCTTC. This codes for CASSPWDRGDGNEQFF.

This clonotype was detected a few times. The chain joins TRBV5-4 to TRBJ2-7; D may be TRBD1 (6 bases). Germline V gene sequence: CDR1 SGHNT, CDR2 YYREEE (reference sequence). Trimming shortened V by 0 bases and J by 0 bases, and 10 bases separated the two germline ends. This CDR3 comprises 15 residues. CDR3 nucleotide sequence: TGTGCCAGCAGCTTGGTGGGGGCGAGCTCCTACGAGCAGTACTTC. Encoded protein: CASSLVGASSYEQYF.

In this sample, this clonotype turned up a few times. The rearrangement links TRBV20-1 to TRBJ2-7; 12 bases are a match to TRBD2. Trimming at V came to 5 bases and at J to 3 bases, leaving 8 bases not matched to a gene. CDR1 is DFQATT and CDR2 is SNEGSKA in the germline V gene (reference sequence). The CDR3 is 15 residues long. The CDR3 protein is CSARQGLAGIYEQYF. CDR3 sequence (DNA): TGCAGTGCTCGACAAGGACTAGCGGGAATCTACGAGCAGTACTTC.

The chain links TRBV7-2 to TRBJ1-1, with D unresolved. The CDR3 has 14 amino acids. Per germline, CDR1 SGHTA and CDR2 FQGNSA. The germline V and J ends were trimmed by 5 bases and 6 bases, with 16 bases remaining between them. CDR3 region: CASSPTITSAEAFF. The CDR3 nucleotides are TGTGCCAGCAGCCCTACCATTACCTCGGCTGAAGCTTTCTTT.

This clonotype has at least ten counts. The chain couples TRBV5-1 to TRBJ2-1, with a possible D match to TRBD2 (5 bases). Per germline, CDR1 SGHRS and CDR2 YFSETQ. The CDR3 length is 13 residues. V was clipped by 4 bases and J by 6 bases, with 11 bases between them. The CDR3 sequence is CASSPGGGNEQFF. CDR3 coding DNA: TGCGCCAGCAGCCCCGGCGGAGGCAATGAGCAGTTCTTC.

The V gene is TRBV25-1, the J gene TRBJ2-7; D might be TRBD2 (6 bases). V was cut by 7 bases and J by 0 bases, with 7 bases left in between. The V gene's germline CDR1 is MGHDK and CDR2 SYGVNS. The CDR3 covers 12 residues. The CDR3 bases are TGTGCCAGCAAGGGACTCTCCTACGAGCAGTACTTC. This codes for CASKGLSYEQYF.

In its sample, this clonotype was seen a few times. The V and J genes are TRBV25-1 and TRBJ1-4, with TRBD1 matching 7 bases. The V and J ends lost 1 base and 5 bases, in that order; junction bases with no gene match: 4. Germline V gene sequence: CDR1 MGHDK, CDR2 SYGVNS. The CDR3 loop spans 15 amino acids. Written as DNA, the CDR3 is TGTGCCAGCAGTGAATTGGGCAGGGGGAATGAAAAACTGTTTTTT. The encoded protein is CASSELGRGNEKLFF.

At least ten counts were recorded for this clonotype. The chain combines TRBV6-5 with TRBJ1-2; a weak D match, TRBD1 (6 bases). With 5 bases removed from V and 6 bases from J, the gap between germline ends came to 10 bases. The CDR3 has 12 residues. Germline V gives CDR1 MNHEY, CDR2 SVGAGI. The CDR3 spells CASSLQGNGYTF. The CDR3 nucleotides read TGTGCCAGCAGTCTGCAGGGGAATGGCTACACCTTC.

The rearrangement uses TRBV2 and TRBJ2-5; D is unclear. The length of the CDR3 is 11 residues. Looked up from germline, CDR1 is SNHLY and CDR2 is FYNNEI. V dropped 8 bases and J dropped 7 bases, with 11 bases sitting between them. This CDR3 reads CASRLTGTQYF. Here the CDR3 DNA reads TGTGCCAGCCGCCTTACGGGGACCCAGTACTTC.

This clonotype appeared a few times. The V gene is TRBV9, the J gene TRBJ2-3; 10 bases match TRBD2. In germline, CDR1 is SGDLS, CDR2 YYNGEE. The CDR3 length is 15 residues. Trimming took 2 bases from V and 5 from J; bases not matched to a gene: 5. The CDR3 region is CASSVSGGALDTQYF. For the CDR3, the DNA is TGTGCCAGCAGCGTGAGCGGGGGGGCATTAGATACGCAGTATTTT.

This clonotype occurred a few times. This chain uses TRBV7-2 with TRBJ2-3; 13 positions agree with TRBD2. Unmatched junction bases numbered 6, after V lost 2 bases and J lost 4 bases. In germline, CDR1 is SGHTA, CDR2 FQGNSA. There are 17 residues in the CDR3. CDR3 sequence reads: CASSLTLAGGLADTQYF. CDR3 coding DNA: TGTGCCAGCAGCTTAACACTAGCGGGGGGGTTGGCAGATACGCAGTATTTT.

The chain combines TRBV28 with TRBJ2-3; weak D call: TRBD1 (6 bases). The germline CDR1 and CDR2 sequences are MDHEN and SYDVKM. The germline V and J ends were trimmed by 7 bases and 1 base, with 15 bases remaining between them. The CDR3 loop spans 15 amino acids. The chain's CDR3 is CASIPSPGGTDTQYF. CDR3 nucleotides: TGTGCCAGCATCCCATCCCCAGGGGGCACAGATACGCAGTATTTT.

V usage is TRBV28 and J usage is TRBJ1-2; D possibly corresponds to TRBD1 (5 bases). Trimming left V 8 bases short and J 0 bases short, with 13 bases between. Germline assignment: CDR1 MDHEN and CDR2 SYDVKM. This CDR3 spans 14 amino acids. The CDR3 spells CASSSWGTNYGYTF. The CDR3 DNA is TGTGCCAGCTCCTCGTGGGGGACTAACTATGGCTACACCTTC.